This T cell receptor beta chain is drawn from a study of shared clonotypes between healthy human individuals. The V and J ends lost 6 bases and 0 bases respectively, with 10 bases between them. This CDR3 is 14 amino acids long. CDR1 and CDR2 (germline): SNHLY, FYNNEI. Assay: immunoSEQ multiplex PCR; the TCRdb copy retains only in-frame clones and omits some. The table lists 2,100,000 or so clones, around 95% of them singletons. Remarks on this clone: Other nucleotide sequences in the sample specify the same CDR3.

The sample comprised naive CD4+ T cells sorted from blood. Noted subset: CD45RA+ positively selected. The chain links TRBV2 to TRBJ2-3; possibly TRBD1 for D (6 bases). This sequence was found in a man aged 18 to 29 in good health. DNA of the CDR3: TGTGCCAGCAGCGTCAGGGGAAGCACAGATACGCAGTATTTT. Protein product: CASSVRGSTDTQYF.